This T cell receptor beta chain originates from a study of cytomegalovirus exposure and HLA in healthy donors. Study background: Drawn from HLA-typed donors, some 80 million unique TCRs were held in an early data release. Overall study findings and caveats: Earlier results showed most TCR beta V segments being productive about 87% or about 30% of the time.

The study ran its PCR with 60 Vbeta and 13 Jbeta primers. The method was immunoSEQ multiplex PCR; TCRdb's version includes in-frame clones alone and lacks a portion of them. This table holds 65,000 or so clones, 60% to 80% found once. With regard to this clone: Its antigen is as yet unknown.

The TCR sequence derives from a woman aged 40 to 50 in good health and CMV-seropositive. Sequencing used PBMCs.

This CDR3 reads CASSLIRLTSYNEQFF. The CDR3 nucleotides read TGTGCCAGCAGCTTGATCCGACTAACTAGCTACAATGAGCAGTTCTTC. The rearrangement links TRBV11-1 to TRBJ2-1; perhaps TRBD2 as D (5 bases). V was trimmed by 3 bases and J by 3 bases, leaving 15 bases between them. The germline gives CDR1 SGHAT, CDR2 FQDESV (reference sequence). CDR3 length: 16 amino acids.